The rows below give T cell receptor beta chains drawn from one sample of a study of OX40 agonist ivuxolimab in advanced cancers. The protocol was immunoSEQ multiplex PCR, while the TCRdb copy is restricted to in-frame clones and leaves out a portion. Of about 73,000 clones listed, around 83% are singletons. This sample comprised CD4+ or CD8+ T cells sorted from blood, obtained in a trial of the OX40 agonist ivuxolimab. The receptors originated from an adult with an advanced solid tumor such as melanoma, head and neck, liver or kidney cancer. Both conserved end residues are part of each CDR3. The order of the fields is D gene, J gene, clone size, V gene, CDR3 DNA, CDR3 protein. A D gene is named only where the DNA matches it firmly. A clone size is listed for some rows: how often the clone was seen (once, few, many), or a class if it is expanded.

D gene: .
J gene: TRBJ1-1
clone size: .
V gene: TRBV15
CDR3 DNA: TGTGCCACCAGCGGCCATACAGAGAACACTGAAGCTTTCTTT
CDR3 protein: CATSGHTENTEAFF

D gene: .
J gene: TRBJ2-7
clone size: .
V gene: TRBV10-3
CDR3 DNA: TGTGCCTCCGGGACTGGAACCTACGAGCAGTACTTC
CDR3 protein: CASGTGTYEQYF

D gene: TRBD1
J gene: TRBJ2-7
clone size: .
V gene: TRBV10-3
CDR3 DNA: TGTGCCATCACGAGACAGGGGAGCTACGAGCAGTACTTC
CDR3 protein: CAITRQGSYEQYF

D gene: .
J gene: TRBJ2-1
clone size: once
V gene: TRBV4-2
CDR3 DNA: TGTGCCAGCACCCCCGAGGGCGGGTTCCCCTACAATGAGCAGTTCTTC
CDR3 protein: CASTPEGGFPYNEQFF

D gene: .
J gene: TRBJ2-5
clone size: .
V gene: TRBV7-7
CDR3 DNA: TGTGCCAGCAGCTTAGGCCTCGGAGGTAGTAAAGAGACCCAGTACTTC
CDR3 protein: CASSLGLGGSKETQYF

D gene: .
J gene: TRBJ2-4
clone size: .
V gene: TRBV7-2
CDR3 DNA: TGTGCCAGCAGCTTATGGCCCTCAAGTGGTCAGTACTTC
CDR3 protein: CASSLWPSSGQYF

D gene: .
J gene: TRBJ2-3
clone size: .
V gene: TRBV19
CDR3 DNA: TGTGCCAGTCAGCAGGGCGGAATCACAGATACGCAGTATTTT
CDR3 protein: CASQQGGITDTQYF

D gene: TRBD2
J gene: TRBJ2-2
clone size: once
V gene: TRBV12-5
CDR3 DNA: TGTGCTAGTGGTCCAGAGCTAGCGGGAATCACCGGGGAGCTGTTTTTT
CDR3 protein: CASGPELAGITGELFF

D gene: .
J gene: TRBJ1-5
clone size: .
V gene: TRBV7-2
CDR3 DNA: TGTGCCAGCAGCTTAGGGGCCGGGGGGCAGCCCCAGCATTTT
CDR3 protein: CASSLGAGGQPQHF

D gene: TRBD1
J gene: TRBJ2-1
clone size: .
V gene: TRBV2
CDR3 DNA: TGTGCCAGCAGTGTTTCCGGGACAGGGGGGACCCTGTACAATGAGCAGTTCTTC
CDR3 protein: CASSVSGTGGTLYNEQFF

D gene: .
J gene: TRBJ1-6
clone size: few
V gene: TRBV4-2
CDR3 DNA: TGTGCCACCCGTCTTCATGGCAGGGAAACACCCCTCCACTTT
CDR3 protein: CATRLHGRETPLHF

D gene: .
J gene: TRBJ2-7
clone size: .
V gene: TRBV5-1
CDR3 DNA: TGCGCCAGCAGCTTGGTTCAGGGCGACGAGCAGTACTTC
CDR3 protein: CASSLVQGDEQYF

D gene: .
J gene: TRBJ1-1
clone size: .
V gene: TRBV28
CDR3 DNA: TGTGCCAGCAGTTCGGTTCCAAAAGGAAGGGAAGCTTTCTTT
CDR3 protein: CASSSVPKGREAFF

D gene: .
J gene: TRBJ2-4
clone size: .
V gene: TRBV30
CDR3 DNA: TGTGCCTGGAGTCAGTGGGGGGCCAAAAACATTCAGTACTTC
CDR3 protein: CAWSQWGAKNIQYF

D gene: .
J gene: TRBJ2-5
clone size: .
V gene: TRBV11-3
CDR3 DNA: TGTGCCAGCAGCTTCGGGACGTCCCAAGAGACCCAGTACTTC
CDR3 protein: CASSFGTSQETQYF

D gene: .
J gene: TRBJ1-1
clone size: .
V gene: TRBV14
CDR3 DNA: TGTGCCAGCAGTGCCTTTAGGACCGCGGGAGGAGCTTTCTTT
CDR3 protein: CASSAFRTAGGAFF

D gene: .
J gene: TRBJ2-1
clone size: few
V gene: TRBV4-1
CDR3 DNA: TGCGCCAGCAGCCCCCCTGGCAGTAGCCGCAATGAGCAGTTCTTC
CDR3 protein: CASSPPGSSRNEQFF

D gene: .
J gene: TRBJ2-2
clone size: .
V gene: TRBV6-5
CDR3 DNA: TGTGCCAGCACCCCTCAAAACACCGGGGAGCTGTTTTTT
CDR3 protein: CASTPQNTGELFF

D gene: TRBD1
J gene: TRBJ1-1
clone size: .
V gene: TRBV2
CDR3 DNA: TGTGCCAGCAGCCGGGACAGGGATATGACTGAAGCTTTCTTT
CDR3 protein: CASSRDRDMTEAFF

D gene: TRBD1
J gene: TRBJ1-5
clone size: .
V gene: TRBV6-6
CDR3 DNA: TGTGCCAGCAGTTACTCGAAGGACAGGGTAAGGCAGCCCCAGCATTTT
CDR3 protein: CASSYSKDRVRQPQHF

D gene: TRBD1
J gene: TRBJ1-2
clone size: .
V gene: TRBV6-1
CDR3 DNA: TGTGCCATTTCGACAGGGATTAACTATGGCTACACCTTC
CDR3 protein: CAISTGINYGYTF

D gene: .
J gene: TRBJ2-1
clone size: .
V gene: TRBV6-5
CDR3 DNA: TGTGCCAGCAGTTACTGGCGGGCCTCCTACAATGAGCAGTTCTTC
CDR3 protein: CASSYWRASYNEQFF

D gene: .
J gene: TRBJ1-6
clone size: .
V gene: TRBV7-2
CDR3 DNA: TGTGCCAGCAGCCTACAGAGTAGAGGGTCACCCCTCCACTTT
CDR3 protein: CASSLQSRGSPLHF

D gene: .
J gene: TRBJ2-4
clone size: .
V gene: TRBV6-1
CDR3 DNA: TGTGCCAGCAGTGAAACGACGTATATTCAGTACTTC
CDR3 protein: CASSETTYIQYF

D gene: .
J gene: TRBJ1-4
clone size: .
V gene: TRBV5-1
CDR3 DNA: TGCGCCAGCAGCTTGGCCGAGGGGACTAATGAAAAACTGTTTTTT
CDR3 protein: CASSLAEGTNEKLFF

D gene: .
J gene: TRBJ2-3
clone size: .
V gene: TRBV9
CDR3 DNA: TGTGCCAGCAGCTCCAGGGTGACAGATACGCAGTATTTT
CDR3 protein: CASSSRVTDTQYF

D gene: .
J gene: TRBJ2-1
clone size: .
V gene: TRBV9
CDR3 DNA: TGTGCCAGCAGCCTGACAGGGAGGCGGGACAATGAGCAGTTCTTC
CDR3 protein: CASSLTGRRDNEQFF

D gene: TRBD2
J gene: TRBJ2-2
clone size: few
V gene: TRBV5-4
CDR3 DNA: TGTGCCAGCAGCTTGGATAGCGGGTCGGGGGAGCTGTTTTTT
CDR3 protein: CASSLDSGSGELFF

D gene: .
J gene: TRBJ2-1
clone size: .
V gene: TRBV5-1
CDR3 DNA: TGCGCCAGCAGCTTGGCAGGGAGCTCCTACAATGAGCAGTTCTTC
CDR3 protein: CASSLAGSSYNEQFF

D gene: .
J gene: TRBJ1-5
clone size: .
V gene: TRBV6-6
CDR3 DNA: TGTGCCAGCAGGGTGGACAGAAATCAGCCCCAGCATTTT
CDR3 protein: CASRVDRNQPQHF

D gene: .
J gene: TRBJ2-5
clone size: .
V gene: TRBV4-1
CDR3 DNA: TGCGCCAGCAGCCAGGGGCAGGGGCAGGTGTGGGAGACCCAGTACTTC
CDR3 protein: CASSQGQGQVWETQYF

D gene: .
J gene: TRBJ1-5
clone size: .
V gene: TRBV10-3
CDR3 DNA: TGTGCCATCTCCCAGGGGACCAATCAGCCCCAGCATTTT
CDR3 protein: CAISQGTNQPQHF

D gene: .
J gene: TRBJ1-2
clone size: .
V gene: TRBV5-4
CDR3 DNA: TGTGCCAGCAGCTTGCGGGTACAGGCCTATGGCTACACCTTC
CDR3 protein: CASSLRVQAYGYTF

D gene: TRBD1
J gene: TRBJ1-2
clone size: .
V gene: TRBV6-5
CDR3 DNA: TGTGCCAGCAGCCAAGCAAACAGGGGTCTCAATGGCTACACCTTC
CDR3 protein: CASSQANRGLNGYTF

D gene: .
J gene: TRBJ2-5
clone size: few
V gene: TRBV7-6
CDR3 DNA: TGTGCCAGCAGCTGGACGGATCAAGAGACCCAGTACTTC
CDR3 protein: CASSWTDQETQYF

D gene: .
J gene: TRBJ2-2
clone size: .
V gene: TRBV18
CDR3 DNA: TGTGCCAGCTCATCTCTCCGGTTGGATAGGGCCGTTGGGCTGTTTTTT
CDR3 protein: CASSSLRLDRAVGLFF

D gene: .
J gene: TRBJ2-6
clone size: few
V gene: TRBV19
CDR3 DNA: TGTGCCAGTAGTATAGGCCAGAACCTCCTGACTTTC
CDR3 protein: CASSIGQNLLTF

D gene: .
J gene: TRBJ2-1
clone size: .
V gene: TRBV11-2
CDR3 DNA: TGTGCCAGCAGCTTAGAGGTCTACCGGGCGGCCTTCTACAATGAGCAGTTCTTC
CDR3 protein: CASSLEVYRAAFYNEQFF

D gene: .
J gene: TRBJ2-7
clone size: .
V gene: TRBV28
CDR3 DNA: TGTGCCAGCAGACTCGGGGTCTACGAGCAGTACTTC
CDR3 protein: CASRLGVYEQYF

D gene: .
J gene: TRBJ2-7
clone size: .
V gene: TRBV10-3
CDR3 DNA: TGTGCCACTCGCGAACGGTCGCAGTACTTC
CDR3 protein: CATRERSQYF

D gene: .
J gene: TRBJ2-3
clone size: .
V gene: TRBV5-6
CDR3 DNA: TGTGCCAGCAGCTTGGGAGATACGCAGTATTTT
CDR3 protein: CASSLGDTQYF

D gene: TRBD2
J gene: TRBJ2-3
clone size: few
V gene: TRBV25-1
CDR3 DNA: TGTGCCAGCAGTGATCCCGAAACTAGCGGGGGGGAGGGTACGCAGTATTTT
CDR3 protein: CASSDPETSGGEGTQYF

D gene: .
J gene: TRBJ1-6
clone size: .
V gene: TRBV7-9
CDR3 DNA: TGTGCCAGCAGCTTCGGGGTGGAGAATTCACCCCTCCACTTT
CDR3 protein: CASSFGVENSPLHF

D gene: .
J gene: TRBJ1-1
clone size: .
V gene: TRBV14
CDR3 DNA: TGTGCCAGCAGCCAAGATCGAGGAGTTAAAGCTTTCTTT
CDR3 protein: CASSQDRGVKAFF

D gene: .
J gene: TRBJ2-1
clone size: .
V gene: TRBV30
CDR3 DNA: TGTGCCTGGATGCCGAGCTCCTACAATGAGCAGTTCTTC
CDR3 protein: CAWMPSSYNEQFF